The rows below give T cell receptor beta chains drawn from one sample of a study of blood T cell repertoires in COVID-19. The table came from immunoSEQ multiplex PCR; TCRdb's copy has only in-frame clones and leaves some out. Among 400,000 or so clones listed, around nine tenths were seen once. Specimen: peripheral blood. Source of these receptors: a man aged 18 to 30 with COVID-19, enrolled during active disease. Both conserved end residues are part of each CDR3. Fields, in order: CDR3 length, D gene, V gene, J gene, clone size, CDR3 DNA, CDR3 protein. A D gene is named only where the DNA matches it firmly. Size tells how often a clone was seen (once, few, many) or the class of an expanded clone, and some rows leave it out.

CDR3 length: 16
D gene: TRBD1
V gene: TRBV5-1
J gene: TRBJ2-2
clone size: -
CDR3 DNA: TGCGCCAGCAGCTTGGCCGGTAGGGGGCTTGGCGGGGAGCTGTTTTTT
CDR3 protein: CASSLAGRGLGGELFF

CDR3 length: 18
D gene: -
V gene: TRBV7-8
J gene: TRBJ2-3
clone size: -
CDR3 DNA: TGTGCCAGCAGCTTACGCAATTACCGACAGACTAGCACAGATACGCAGTATTTT
CDR3 protein: CASSLRNYRQTSTDTQYF

CDR3 length: 16
D gene: -
V gene: TRBV5-1
J gene: TRBJ2-2
clone size: -
CDR3 DNA: TGCGCCAGCAGCCGTGGGGGGATCCCCAACACCGGGGAGCTGTTTTTT
CDR3 protein: CASSRGGIPNTGELFF

CDR3 length: 17
D gene: TRBD1
V gene: TRBV18
J gene: TRBJ1-1
clone size: -
CDR3 DNA: TGTGCCAGCTCACCGCCCGGGACAGGGTTGATGAACACTGAAGCTTTCTTT
CDR3 protein: CASSPPGTGLMNTEAFF

CDR3 length: 14
D gene: -
V gene: TRBV4-1
J gene: TRBJ1-1
clone size: -
CDR3 DNA: TGCGCCAGCAGCGGACGACTAAGGCTTACTGAAGCTTTCTTT
CDR3 protein: CASSGRLRLTEAFF

CDR3 length: 15
D gene: TRBD2
V gene: TRBV19
J gene: TRBJ2-2
clone size: -
CDR3 DNA: TGTGCCAGTAGTCCCCAGCGGGAGTGGGTCGGGGAGCTGTTTTTT
CDR3 protein: CASSPQREWVGELFF

CDR3 length: 18
D gene: TRBD1
V gene: TRBV5-4
J gene: TRBJ2-6
clone size: -
CDR3 DNA: TGTGCCAGCAGCACTGGACAGGGATTTCTCTCTGGGGCCAACGTCCTGACTTTC
CDR3 protein: CASSTGQGFLSGANVLTF

CDR3 length: 14
D gene: -
V gene: TRBV7-2
J gene: TRBJ1-1
clone size: -
CDR3 DNA: TGTGCCAGCAGCTCACAGGGCAGGAGCACTGAAGCTTTCTTT
CDR3 protein: CASSSQGRSTEAFF

CDR3 length: 14
D gene: TRBD1
V gene: TRBV6-6
J gene: TRBJ1-1
clone size: -
CDR3 DNA: TGTGCCAGCAGTTTAGGGGGCGCACGCACTGAAGCTTTCTTT
CDR3 protein: CASSLGGARTEAFF

CDR3 length: 13
D gene: TRBD1
V gene: TRBV10-3
J gene: TRBJ2-5
clone size: many
CDR3 DNA: TGTGCCATCAGTCAGGGACAGGGGGAGACCCAGTACTTC
CDR3 protein: CAISQGQGETQYF

CDR3 length: 17
D gene: -
V gene: TRBV28
J gene: TRBJ2-3
clone size: -
CDR3 DNA: TGTGCCAGCAGGACTCCCCTAACGGGAGACGAGACAGATACGCAGTATTTT
CDR3 protein: CASRTPLTGDETDTQYF

CDR3 length: 15
D gene: TRBD2
V gene: TRBV2
J gene: TRBJ2-7
clone size: -
CDR3 DNA: TGTGCCAGCACTCCTAGCGGAGAGAGCGGGAGGTCGCAGTACTTC
CDR3 protein: CASTPSGESGRSQYF

CDR3 length: 15
D gene: -
V gene: TRBV3-1/TRBV3-2
J gene: TRBJ2-7
clone size: -
CDR3 DNA: TGTGCCAGCAGCCTAACACCGGGACTCCCCTACGAGCAGTACTTC
CDR3 protein: CASSLTPGLPYEQYF

CDR3 length: 16
D gene: -
V gene: TRBV10-3
J gene: TRBJ2-1
clone size: -
CDR3 DNA: TGTGCCATCAGTGAGCAGGTGACAGCGAGAAACAATGAGCAGTTCTTC
CDR3 protein: CAISEQVTARNNEQFF

CDR3 length: 16
D gene: -
V gene: TRBV11-3
J gene: TRBJ1-3
clone size: -
CDR3 DNA: TGTGCCAGCAGCTCCCGCGAATACAGCTCTGGAAACACCATATATTTT
CDR3 protein: CASSSREYSSGNTIYF

CDR3 length: 15
D gene: TRBD1
V gene: TRBV2
J gene: TRBJ2-1
clone size: -
CDR3 DNA: TGTGCCAGCAGTGAAGCAAGAGACAGGGAAAATGAGCAGTTCTTC
CDR3 protein: CASSEARDRENEQFF

CDR3 length: 15
D gene: -
V gene: TRBV18
J gene: TRBJ1-4
clone size: -
CDR3 DNA: TGTGCCAGCTCACCTACGGCAGGGGAGAATGAAAAACTGTTTTTT
CDR3 protein: CASSPTAGENEKLFF

CDR3 length: 15
D gene: -
V gene: TRBV10-1
J gene: TRBJ1-2
clone size: -
CDR3 DNA: TGCGCCAGCAGTGAGTCGGGCGCAGGGAACTATGGCTACACCTTC
CDR3 protein: CASSESGAGNYGYTF

CDR3 length: 17
D gene: TRBD2
V gene: TRBV18
J gene: TRBJ2-5
clone size: -
CDR3 DNA: TGTGCCAGCTCACTCGGACTAGCGGGGGACCGCGGTGGGACCCAGTACTTC
CDR3 protein: CASSLGLAGDRGGTQYF

CDR3 length: 14
D gene: TRBD2
V gene: TRBV2
J gene: TRBJ2-5
clone size: -
CDR3 DNA: TGTGCCAGCGGACTAGCGGGAGTGGAAGAGACCCAGTACTTC
CDR3 protein: CASGLAGVEETQYF

CDR3 length: 16
D gene: TRBD2
V gene: TRBV24-1
J gene: TRBJ2-1
clone size: -
CDR3 DNA: TGTGCCACCAGTGACACGACTAGCGGGGCTCGGAATGAGCAGTTCTTC
CDR3 protein: CATSDTTSGARNEQFF

CDR3 length: 14
D gene: TRBD1
V gene: TRBV16
J gene: TRBJ1-4
clone size: once
CDR3 DNA: TGTGCCAGCAGCCGACAGGGTGTTAAGGAAAAACTGTTTTTT
CDR3 protein: CASSRQGVKEKLFF

CDR3 length: 18
D gene: TRBD1
V gene: TRBV7-4
J gene: TRBJ1-6
clone size: -
CDR3 DNA: TGTGCCAGCAGCGCCGGGACAGGGGTTCGCTCCTATAATTCACCCCTCCACTTT
CDR3 protein: CASSAGTGVRSYNSPLHF

CDR3 length: 14
D gene: -
V gene: TRBV24-1
J gene: TRBJ1-5
clone size: -
CDR3 DNA: TGTGCCACCAGTGTGGCAGGGGCGGACCAGCCCCAGCATTTT
CDR3 protein: CATSVAGADQPQHF

CDR3 length: 17
D gene: TRBD1
V gene: TRBV19
J gene: TRBJ1-1
clone size: -
CDR3 DNA: TGTGCCAGTAGTATCGGGACAGGGGGGGCCCCATACACTGAAGCTTTCTTT
CDR3 protein: CASSIGTGGAPYTEAFF